This T cell receptor (beta chain) was captured by sequencing in a study of blood T cell repertoires in COVID-19. Study at large: There were acute and convalescent COVID-19 samples, and they came from the United States, Italy and Spain. From T cells, B-cell-depleted T cells, or PBMCs came the material, which was cDNA or gDNA.

How the authors handled the data: Estimation of nucleated cell counts was performed using reference gene primer amplification. Assay: immunoSEQ multiplex PCR; the TCRdb copy retains only in-frame clones and omits some. For V, J and clone size, that table is used; D and trimming come from the DNA. The sample lists some 70,000 clones, roughly 85% seen once, with about 8.1% in the top ten. CDR3 length equals 15 residues. V lost 5 bases and J lost 2, with 13 bases in between. Looked up from germline, CDR1 is SGHTA and CDR2 is FQGNSA. The clonotype comes from a man aged 25 to 40 with acute or convalescent COVID-19. The V gene is TRBV7-2, the J gene TRBJ2-4; the D gene is possibly TRBD1 (5 bases). What was sequenced was peripheral blood. The CDR3 DNA reads as TGTGCCAGCAGCCATGGCTCAGGGACCAAAAACATTCAGTACTTC. It specifies CASSHGSGTKNIQYF.